The present entry profiles one TCR beta chain with its context. Its antigen is undetermined. The junction differs from germline at one of its ends, possibly a read error. This CDR3 is also generated by other DNA sequences in the sample. The data stem from a study of OX40 agonist ivuxolimab in advanced cancers. Turning to the study itself: Given to patients was ivuxolimab, an agonistic anti-OX40 (CD134) antibody. Ivuxolimab doses were 0.01, 0.1, 0.3, 1.5, 3 or 10 mg/kg every 2 weeks.

Study findings and constraints: Partial responders at 0.1-3.0 mg/kg had among the lowest clonal expansion.

The V gene's germline CDR1 is SGDLS and CDR2 YYNGEE. The CDR3 is 14 amino acids. The data were produced by immunoSEQ multiplex PCR, yet TCRdb's version contains in-frame clones alone and is incomplete. The sample consists of some 97,000 clones, around 91% of them appearing once. The chain carries TRBV9 and TRBJ1-1; no firm D call. This clonotype was obtained from an adult with an advanced solid tumor such as melanoma, head and neck, liver or kidney cancer. The source material was CD4+ or CD8+ T cells sorted from blood, sampled in a trial of the OX40 agonist ivuxolimab. CDR3 in amino acids: CASSVLPGNTEAFF. The CDR3 region has the DNA TGTGCCAGCAGCGTATTACCGGGTAACACTGAAGCCTTCTTT.